These 27 T cell receptor beta chains share one sample of origin, sequenced in a study of long-term antiretroviral therapy in people with HIV. At survey level, the immunoSEQ assay was run in its v3.0 version. This table comes from immunoSEQ multiplex PCR, and its TCRdb copy is limited to in-frame clones, with some not included. Here the sample spans tens of thousands of clones, over 75% being singletons. Sample: unsorted PBMCs, taken 4.7 to 5 years after starting antiretroviral therapy. These receptors were obtained from a man in his forties with HIV.

The J gene is TRBJ2-2, the V gene TRBV6-5; TRBD2 might be the D (6 bases). Germline CDR1 and CDR2: MNHEY and SVGAGI. With 3 bases removed from V and 5 bases from J, the gap between germline ends came to 7 bases. The CDR3 runs 13 residues. The CDR3 DNA follows: TGTGCCAGCAGTTATGCGGGAACCGGGGAGCTGTTTTTT. Residues: CASSYAGTGELFF.

The rearrangement joins TRBV7-6 to TRBJ1-1; tentative D call: TRBD1 (5 bases). The CDR3 is 17 amino acids. Germline CDR1 and CDR2: SGHVS and FNYEAQ. V lost 6 bases, J lost 6 bases, and 26 bases lay in between. CDR3 DNA sequence: TGTGCCAGCAGTTTCTCAATATCCCAGGGTGGTTCTTCTGAAGCTTTCTTT. Its protein product is CASSFSISQGGSSEAFF.

The chain joins TRBV4-1 to TRBJ1-1; D call uncertain. CDR3 length equals 15 residues. Per the germline V gene, CDR1 is MGHRA and CDR2 is YSYEKL. Trimming left V 1 base short and J 1 base short, with 10 bases between. The CDR3 protein is CASSQVEAGNTEAFF. The CDR3 DNA is TGCGCCAGCAGCCAAGTCGAAGCGGGGAACACTGAAGCTTTCTTT.

The rearrangement uses TRBV4-2 and TRBJ2-2; D gene unclear. The CDR3 has 14 amino acids. Germline V gives CDR1 LGHNA, CDR2 YNFKEQ. V lost 1 base to trimming and J lost 6 bases, with 9 bases between them. The CDR3, as DNA: TGTGCCAGCAGCCAAGCATTGGCTCCCGGGGAGCTGTTTTTT. It translates to CASSQALAPGELFF.

The chain combines TRBV10-3 with TRBJ2-2; D possibly corresponds to TRBD2 (5 bases). Germline assignment: CDR1 ENHRY and CDR2 SYGVKD. V was cut by 8 bases and J by 2 bases, with 15 bases left in between. This CDR3 comprises 15 residues. DNA of the CDR3: TGTGCCATCTCTCCGGCGGAGGCAAACACCGGGGAGCTGTTTTTT. It codes for CAISPAEANTGELFF.

This chain joins TRBV2 and TRBJ1-2; D is undetermined. CDR1 SNHLY and CDR2 FYNNEI come from the germline V gene. The CDR3 totals 16 residues. V lost 8 bases to trimming and J lost 0 bases, with 19 bases between them. CDR3 nucleotides: TGTGCCAGCCCCCCCAGAGGACCTGCCGCTAACTATGGCTACACCTTC. Translating it yields CASPPRGPAANYGYTF.

The chain is built from TRBV5-1 and TRBJ1-5; no definite D call. The CDR3 covers 14 residues. Germline V gives CDR1 SGHRS, CDR2 YFSETQ. Trimming removed 2 bases from V and 0 bases from J, with 6 bases in between. CDR3 sequence: CASSLGSSNQPQHF. Here the CDR3 DNA reads TGCGCCAGCAGCTTAGGCTCTAGCAATCAGCCCCAGCATTTT. Supplemented by reference TRBV5-1 and TRBJ1-5, the full variable domain reads KAGVTQTPRYLIKTRGQQVTLSCSPISGHRSVSWYQQTPGQGLQFLFEYFSETQRNKGNFPGRFSGRQFSNSRSEMNVSTLELGDSALYLCASSLGSSNQPQHFGDGTRLSIL.

This clone occurred a few times. This sequence joins TRBV4-1 and TRBJ2-1, with 11 bases identical to TRBD2. This CDR3 has 18 residues. Trimming at V came to 1 base and at J to 2 bases, leaving 7 bases not matched to a gene. Germline assignment: CDR1 MGHRA and CDR2 YSYEKL. CDR3 sequence (DNA): TGCGCCAGCAGCCAAGTCGGAACTAGCGGGAGCCCCTACAATGAGCAGTTCTTC. This encodes CASSQVGTSGSPYNEQFF.

V usage is TRBV9 and J usage is TRBJ2-3; 9 bases align to TRBD2. CDR3 size: 16 residues. Germline V gene lookup returns CDR1 SGDLS and CDR2 YYNGEE. After removal of 2 bases from V and 4 bases from J, the junction contained 8 bases not matched to a gene. The CDR3 region is CASSVGAGGPPDTQYF. For the CDR3, the DNA is TGTGCCAGCAGCGTTGGGGCGGGAGGGCCGCCAGATACGCAGTATTTT.

This clone was recorded only once. The rearrangement links TRBV29-1 to TRBJ2-7; D not certain. Per the germline V gene, CDR1 is SQVTM and CDR2 is ANQGSEA. The CDR3 spans 13 residues. Trimming shortened V by 4 bases and J by 0 bases, and 10 bases separated the two germline ends. CDR3 region: CSVGPRLSYEQYF. The CDR3 DNA follows: TGCAGCGTTGGACCGAGGCTCTCCTACGAGCAGTACTTC.

This chain links TRBV12-5 with TRBJ2-1; 7 bases agree with TRBD2. J gave up 0 bases and V 6 bases, and 20 bases lay outside the gene matches. Germline V gives CDR1 LGHNT, CDR2 FRNRAP. The length of the CDR3 is 20 residues. CDR3 nucleotides: TGTGCTAGTGGGTCGGGGACTAAGCGGGCCCCCCTTAGCTCCTACAATGAGCAGTTCTTC. It codes for CASGSGTKRAPLSSYNEQFF.

The genes are TRBV9 and TRBJ1-6; D not resolved. There are 14 residues in the CDR3. Per germline, CDR1 SGDLS and CDR2 YYNGEE. Trimming removed 2 bases at V and 7 bases at J, with 10 bases between. The CDR3 DNA follows: TGTGCCAGCAGCGTCTTAATGGGGAATTCACCCCTCCACTTT. Translating gives CASSVLMGNSPLHF.

V is TRBV6-6 and J is TRBJ2-5, with 7 bases matching TRBD2. Losses at the gene ends were 6 bases for V and 5 bases for J; bases not matched to a gene: 9. Germline V gene lookup returns CDR1 MNHNY and CDR2 SVGAGI (reference sequence). The CDR3 runs 14 residues. CDR3 sequence: CASSPRDYSETQYF. CDR3 coding DNA: TGTGCCAGCAGCCCCCGGGACTATTCTGAGACCCAGTACTTC.

V gene TRBV4-1 combines with J gene TRBJ1-1, with TRBD1 as a possible D gene (5 bases). The V gene's germline CDR1 is MGHRA and CDR2 YSYEKL. This CDR3 is 16 amino acids long. Trimming took 4 bases from V and 2 from J, leaving 17 bases between them. The CDR3 DNA sequence: TGCGCCAGCAGCCCAGAGTGGGGCAGCTTTAACACTGAAGCTTTCTTT. This sequence encodes CASSPEWGSFNTEAFF.

This clone was seen a single time. The chain couples TRBV7-9 to TRBJ2-5, with 9 bases identical to TRBD1. Trimming cost V 5 bases and J 5 bases; bases outside gene matches: 6. The CDR3 length is 14 residues. The germline V gene encodes CDR1 SEHNR and CDR2 FQNEAQ (reference sequence). CDR3 nucleotide sequence: TGTGCCAGCAGCAAAGACAGGGGGATGGAGACCCAGTACTTC. This sequence encodes CASSKDRGMETQYF.

This chain joins TRBV7-3 and TRBJ2-2; 9 nucleotides align to TRBD1. V gave up 5 bases and J gave up 8 bases; unmatched junction bases: 9. Germline V lookup: CDR1 SGHTA, CDR2 FQGTGA. The CDR3 runs 15 residues. Here the CDR3 DNA reads TGTGCCAGCAGCCCCTGGACAGGGGCGGGTGGGGAGCTGTTTTTT. Amino acid sequence: CASSPWTGAGGELFF.

The chain couples TRBV29-1 to TRBJ1-1, with D possibly TRBD1 on 5 matching bases. V was shortened by 1 base and J by 1 base, with 10 bases between the two germline ends. Per germline, CDR1 SQVTM and CDR2 ANQGSEA. The CDR3 consists of 14 residues. CDR3 bases: TGCAGCGTTGAAGGCAGGGCGGGGAACACTGAAGCTTTCTTT. Residues: CSVEGRAGNTEAFF.

The chain employs TRBV10-2 and TRBJ1-5; D gene ambiguous. V shed 6 bases and J shed 9 bases, with 15 bases lying between them. This CDR3 is built from 13 residues. From germline, CDR1 is WSHSY and CDR2 SAAADI. This CDR3 is CASRQAAPGPQHF. The DNA of the CDR3 is TGCGCCAGCAGGCAGGCAGCTCCCGGGCCCCAGCATTTT.

The CDR3 coding sequence is TGTGCCAGCAGCTCCGGGACTAGCATTACTGAGCAGTTCTTC. Its protein product is CASSSGTSITEQFF. V is TRBV7-9 and J is TRBJ2-1; 9 nucleotides match TRBD2. Trimming at V came to 4 bases and at J to 9 bases, leaving 7 bases not matched to a gene. Germline lookup yields CDR1 SEHNR and CDR2 FQNEAQ (reference sequence). CDR3 length: 14 residues.

This clone was observed a single time. The CDR3 here is CASSPDPGNEQFF. In DNA form, the CDR3 reads TGTGCCAGCAGTCCCGATCCGGGGAATGAGCAGTTCTTC. V gene TRBV28 combines with J gene TRBJ2-1, with D perhaps TRBD2 (5 bases). This CDR3 spans 13 amino acids. Germline values: CDR1 MDHEN, CDR2 SYDVKM. The V gene lost 5 bases and the J gene lost 7 bases, with 12 bases spanning the gap.

The CDR3 bases are TGTGCCAGCAGCGCGACTAGCGGGACCGACGAGCAGTACTTC. Translated, it gives CASSATSGTDEQYF. This chain joins TRBV5-4 and TRBJ2-7; 11 positions agree with TRBD2. The CDR3 consists of 14 residues. The germline V gene encodes CDR1 SGHNT and CDR2 YYREEE (reference sequence). V dropped 4 bases and J dropped 5; count of bases not matched to a gene: 5.

This rearrangement joins TRBV23-1 to TRBJ2-7; 10 nucleotides agree with TRBD1. TRBV23-1 is designated an ORF whose function remains uncertain. This CDR3 contains 13 residues. J was trimmed by 7 bases and V by 11 bases; bases with no gene match: 11. The CDR3 sequence: CAHPGTGVEEQYF. The CDR3 nucleotides read TGCGCCCACCCCGGGACAGGGGTAGAGGAGCAGTACTTC.

V gene TRBV2 combines with J gene TRBJ2-5; unclear D gene. The germline CDR1 and CDR2 sequences are SNHLY and FYNNEI. This CDR3 has 15 amino acids. Trimming cost V 5 bases and J 6 bases, with 19 bases left between them. The CDR3 is CASSPMVGSAQTQYF. In DNA, the CDR3 is TGTGCCAGCAGTCCCATGGTAGGGTCGGCACAGACCCAGTACTTC.

This chain connects TRBV5-1 to TRBJ2-2, with D uncertain. Germline V gene data show CDR1 as SGHRS and CDR2 as YFSETQ. This CDR3 has 16 residues. Trimming took 0 bases from V and 0 from J, leaving 9 bases between them. CDR3 nucleotides: TGCGCCAGCAGCTTGGAGGCATCTCCGAACACCGGGGAGCTGTTTTTT. Protein: CASSLEASPNTGELFF.

The rearrangement joins TRBV18 to TRBJ2-5, with D unresolved. The V end lost 1 base, the J end lost 5 bases, and 11 bases lay between the germline ends. The V gene's germline CDR1 is KGHSH and CDR2 LQKENI. The CDR3 contains 14 residues. The CDR3 nucleotides read TGTGCCAGCTCACCACTAACCATCGCGGAGACCCAGTACTTC. This sequence encodes CASSPLTIAETQYF.

This chain links TRBV19 with TRBJ1-5; D possibly corresponds to TRBD1 (6 bases). Per the germline V gene, CDR1 is LNHDA and CDR2 is SQIVND (reference sequence). V was pared by 6 bases and J by 7 bases, with 13 bases between. The CDR3 loop spans 13 amino acids. CDR3 region: CASSQGRGQPQHF. The CDR3 nucleotides are TGTGCCAGTAGCCAGGGGCGCGGGCAGCCCCAGCATTTT.

This clone was observed a few times. V gene TRBV7-6 combines with J gene TRBJ1-2, with unresolved D. CDR1 is SGHVS, CDR2 FNYEAQ, per germline. V lost 5 bases and J lost 7, with 17 bases in between. The CDR3 is 14 amino acids. CDR3 in amino acids: CASSPGVGAGGYTF. In DNA form, the CDR3 reads TGTGCCAGCAGCCCGGGCGTAGGCGCGGGTGGCTACACCTTC.